The 5 T cell receptor beta chains below come from one sample, sequenced in a study of OX40 agonist ivuxolimab in advanced cancers. The data were produced by immunoSEQ multiplex PCR, yet TCRdb's version contains in-frame clones alone and is incomplete. This sample yields roughly 50,000 clones, of which roughly 89% are seen a single time; about 6% belongs to the top ten. The sequences come from CD4+ or CD8+ T cells sorted from blood, collected in a trial of the OX40 agonist ivuxolimab. These receptors all come from an adult with an advanced solid tumor such as melanoma, head and neck, liver or kidney cancer.

The J gene is TRBJ2-1, the V gene TRBV7-2; D is perhaps TRBD1 or TRBD2 (5 bases each). CDR1 is SGHTA, CDR2 FQGNSA, per germline. Deletions cut 6 bases from V and 0 bases from J, with 12 bases between. CDR3 size: 15 residues. CDR3 region: CASRTRDGSYNEQFF. DNA for the CDR3: TGTGCCAGCAGGACCCGGGACGGCTCCTACAATGAGCAGTTCTTC.

The chain carries TRBV5-1 and TRBJ1-1; no reliable D call. CDR1 is SGHRS, CDR2 YFSETQ, per germline. The CDR3 spans 14 residues. The ends were cut back, 3 bases at V and 5 bases at J, with 14 bases in the middle. The CDR3 sequence is CASSYGPGGTEAFF. CDR3 nucleotide sequence: TGCGCCAGCAGCTACGGCCCCGGAGGGACTGAAGCTTTCTTT.

The chain combines TRBV6-1 with TRBJ2-7; D is ambiguous. V gave up 2 bases and J gave up 3 bases, with 11 bases separating them. This CDR3 comprises 14 residues. CDR1 MNHNS and CDR2 SASEGT come from the germline V gene. CDR3 region: CASSEWVGDYEQYV. The DNA for the CDR3 is TGTGCCAGCAGTGAATGGGTTGGGGACTACGAGCAGTACGTC.

This rearrangement joins TRBV7-9 to TRBJ1-5; D gene ambiguous. CDR1 is SEHNR, CDR2 FQNEAQ, per germline (reference sequence). CDR3 length equals 12 residues. V was trimmed by 8 bases and J by 3 bases, leaving 8 bases between them. The CDR3: CASGIYNQPQHF. In nucleotides, the CDR3 is TGTGCCAGCGGGATTTACAATCAGCCCCAGCATTTT.

V gene TRBV27 combines with J gene TRBJ2-4; TRBD1 is a possible D gene (5 bases). This CDR3 is built from 14 residues. The germline V gene encodes CDR1 MNHEY and CDR2 SMNVEV (reference sequence). V lost 6 bases and J 0 bases, leaving 9 bases between the germline ends. CDR3 loop: CASSLQGAKNIQYF. The CDR3 DNA reads as TGTGCCAGCAGCCTTCAGGGAGCCAAAAACATTCAGTACTTC.